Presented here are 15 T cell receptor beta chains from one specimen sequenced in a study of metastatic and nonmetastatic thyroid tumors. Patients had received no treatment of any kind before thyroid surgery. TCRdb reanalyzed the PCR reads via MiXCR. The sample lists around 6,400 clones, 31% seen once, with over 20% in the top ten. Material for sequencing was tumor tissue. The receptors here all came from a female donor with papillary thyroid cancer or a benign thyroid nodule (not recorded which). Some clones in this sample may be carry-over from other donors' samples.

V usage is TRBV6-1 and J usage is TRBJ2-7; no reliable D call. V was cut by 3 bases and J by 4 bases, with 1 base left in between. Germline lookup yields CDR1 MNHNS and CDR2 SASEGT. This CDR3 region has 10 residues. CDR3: CASSDYEQYF. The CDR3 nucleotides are TGTGCCAGCAGTGATTACGAGCAGTACTTC.

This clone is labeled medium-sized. The CDR3 spells CASNQGLAGVEQFF. In DNA form, the CDR3 reads TGTGCCAGCAACCAGGGACTAGCGGGAGTTGAGCAGTTCTTC. The rearrangement links TRBV6-1 to TRBJ2-1, with 14 bases matching TRBD2. V lost 7 bases, J lost 9 bases, and 5 bases stayed unmatched. Germline assignment: CDR1 MNHNS and CDR2 SASEGT. CDR3 length: 14 amino acids.

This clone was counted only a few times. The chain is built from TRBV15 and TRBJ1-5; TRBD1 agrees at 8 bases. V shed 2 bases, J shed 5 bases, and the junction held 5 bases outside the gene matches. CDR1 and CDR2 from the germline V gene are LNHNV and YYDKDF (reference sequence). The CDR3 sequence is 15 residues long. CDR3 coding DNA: TGTGCCACCAGCAGATGGGACAGGAACGATCAGCCCCAGCATTTT. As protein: CATSRWDRNDQPQHF.

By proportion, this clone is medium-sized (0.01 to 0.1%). CDR3 sequence reads: CATSREGTGGGEAFF. As DNA, the CDR3 is TGTGCCACCAGCAGAGAGGGGACAGGGGGCGGGGAAGCTTTCTTT. This chain joins TRBV15 and TRBJ1-1, with 12 bases matching TRBD1. V trimming: 0 bases; J trimming: 8 bases; junction bases outside the gene matches: 4. This CDR3 region has 15 residues. CDR1 is LNHNV, CDR2 YYDKDF, per germline (reference sequence).

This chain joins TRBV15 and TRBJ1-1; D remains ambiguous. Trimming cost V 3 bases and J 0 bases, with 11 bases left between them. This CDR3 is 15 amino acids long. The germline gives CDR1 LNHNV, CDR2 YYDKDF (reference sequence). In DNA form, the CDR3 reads TGTGCCACCAGCAGGGATGGTACCGTGAACACTGAAGCTTTCTTT. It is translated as CATSRDGTVNTEAFF.

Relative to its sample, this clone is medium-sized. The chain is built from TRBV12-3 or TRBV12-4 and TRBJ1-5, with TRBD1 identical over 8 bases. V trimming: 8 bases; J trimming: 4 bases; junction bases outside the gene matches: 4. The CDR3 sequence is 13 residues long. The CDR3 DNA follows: TGTGCCAGCGGATACAGGGGGAATCAGCCCCAGCATTTT. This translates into CASGYRGNQPQHF.

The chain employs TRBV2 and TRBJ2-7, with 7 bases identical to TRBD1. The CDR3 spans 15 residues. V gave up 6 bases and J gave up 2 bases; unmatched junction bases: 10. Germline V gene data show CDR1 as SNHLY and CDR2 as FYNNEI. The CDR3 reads CASSDVGGLTYEQYF. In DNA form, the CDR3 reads TGTGCCAGCAGCGACGTAGGGGGCCTTACCTACGAGCAGTACTTC.

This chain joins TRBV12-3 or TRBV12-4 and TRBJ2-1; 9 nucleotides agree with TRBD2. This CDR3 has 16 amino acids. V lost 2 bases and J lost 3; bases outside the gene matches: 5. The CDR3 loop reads CASSLSLAGYYNEQFF. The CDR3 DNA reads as TGTGCCAGCAGTTTAAGCCTAGCGGGATACTACAATGAGCAGTTCTTC.

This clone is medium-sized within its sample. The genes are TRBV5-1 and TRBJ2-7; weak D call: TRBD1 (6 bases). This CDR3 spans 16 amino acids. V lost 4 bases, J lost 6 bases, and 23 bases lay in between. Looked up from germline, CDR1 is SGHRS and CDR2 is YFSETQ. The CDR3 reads CASSLKEQGNDLEQYF. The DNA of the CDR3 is TGCGCCAGCAGCCTAAAAGAACAGGGTAATGATCTCGAGCAGTACTTC.

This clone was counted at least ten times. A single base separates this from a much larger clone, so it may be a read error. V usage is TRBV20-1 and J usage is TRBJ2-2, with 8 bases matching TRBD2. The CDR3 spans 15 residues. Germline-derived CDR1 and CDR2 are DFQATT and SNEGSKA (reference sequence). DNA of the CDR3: TGCAGTGCTAGTGGTAGCGGGGCGAACACCGGGGAGCCGTTTTTT. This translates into CSASGSGANTGEPFF.

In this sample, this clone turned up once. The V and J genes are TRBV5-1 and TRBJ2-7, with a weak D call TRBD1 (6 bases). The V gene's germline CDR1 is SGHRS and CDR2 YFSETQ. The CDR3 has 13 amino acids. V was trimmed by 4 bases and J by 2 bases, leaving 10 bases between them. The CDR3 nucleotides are TGCGCCAGCAGCCGGACAGCTACCTACGAGCAGTACTTC. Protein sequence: CASSRTATYEQYF.

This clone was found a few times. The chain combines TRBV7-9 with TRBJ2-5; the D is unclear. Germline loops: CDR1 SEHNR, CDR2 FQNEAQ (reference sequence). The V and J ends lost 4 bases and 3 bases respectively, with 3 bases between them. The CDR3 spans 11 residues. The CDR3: CASSWEETQYF. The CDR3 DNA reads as TGTGCCAGCAGCTGGGAAGAGACCCAGTACTTC.

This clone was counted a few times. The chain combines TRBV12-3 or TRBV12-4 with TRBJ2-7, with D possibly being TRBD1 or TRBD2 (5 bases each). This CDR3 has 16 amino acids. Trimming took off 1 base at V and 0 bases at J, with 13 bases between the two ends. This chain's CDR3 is CASSLVRGGFSYEQYF. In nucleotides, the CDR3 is TGTGCCAGCAGTTTAGTAAGGGGCGGGTTCTCCTACGAGCAGTACTTC.

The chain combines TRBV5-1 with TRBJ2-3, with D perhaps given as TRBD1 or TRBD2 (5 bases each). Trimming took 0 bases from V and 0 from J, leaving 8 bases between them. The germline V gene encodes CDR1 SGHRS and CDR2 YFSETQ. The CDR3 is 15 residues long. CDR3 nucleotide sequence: TGCGCCAGCAGCTTGGCGGGACCGAGCACAGATACGCAGTATTTT. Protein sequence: CASSLAGPSTDTQYF.

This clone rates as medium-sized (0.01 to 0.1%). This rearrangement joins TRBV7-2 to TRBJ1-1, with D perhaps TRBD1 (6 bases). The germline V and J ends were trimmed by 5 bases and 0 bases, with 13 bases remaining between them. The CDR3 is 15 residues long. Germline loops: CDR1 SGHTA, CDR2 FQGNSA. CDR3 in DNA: TGTGCCAGCAGCCCACAGGGTCTCGTGAACACTGAAGCTTTCTTT. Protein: CASSPQGLVNTEAFF. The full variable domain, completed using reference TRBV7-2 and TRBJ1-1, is GAGVSQSPSNKVTEKGKDVELRCDPISGHTALYWYRQSLGQGLEFLIYFQGNSAPDKSGLPSDRFSAERTGGSVSTLTIQRTQQEDSAVYLCASSPQGLVNTEAFFGQGTRLTVV.